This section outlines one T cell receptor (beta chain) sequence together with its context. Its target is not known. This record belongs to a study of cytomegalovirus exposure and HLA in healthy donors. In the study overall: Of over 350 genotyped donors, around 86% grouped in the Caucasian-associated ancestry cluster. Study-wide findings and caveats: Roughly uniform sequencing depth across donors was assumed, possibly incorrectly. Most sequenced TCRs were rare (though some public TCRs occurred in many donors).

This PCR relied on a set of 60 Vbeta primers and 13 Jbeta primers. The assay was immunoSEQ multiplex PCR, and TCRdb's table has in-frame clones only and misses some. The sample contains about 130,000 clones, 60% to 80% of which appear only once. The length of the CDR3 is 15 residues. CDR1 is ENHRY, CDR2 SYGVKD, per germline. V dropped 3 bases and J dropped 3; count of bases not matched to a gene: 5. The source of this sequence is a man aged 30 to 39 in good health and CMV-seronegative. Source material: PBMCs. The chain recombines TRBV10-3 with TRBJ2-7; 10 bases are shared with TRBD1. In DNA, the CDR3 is TGTGCCATCAGTGAACCGGGACAGGGGAACTACGAGCAGTACTTC. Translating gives CAISEPGQGNYEQYF.